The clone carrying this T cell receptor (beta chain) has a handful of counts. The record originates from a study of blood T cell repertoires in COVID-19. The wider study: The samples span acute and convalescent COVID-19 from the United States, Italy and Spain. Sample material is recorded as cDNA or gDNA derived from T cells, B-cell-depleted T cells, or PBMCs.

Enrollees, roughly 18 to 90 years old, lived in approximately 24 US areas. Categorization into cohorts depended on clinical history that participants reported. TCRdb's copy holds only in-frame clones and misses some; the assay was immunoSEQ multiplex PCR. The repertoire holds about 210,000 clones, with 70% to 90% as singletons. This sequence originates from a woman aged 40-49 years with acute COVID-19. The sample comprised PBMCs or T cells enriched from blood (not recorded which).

The CDR3 DNA sequence: TGTGCCAGCAGTTCCGGGACTAGCGGGCGCAATGAGCAGTTCTTC. Encoded protein: CASSSGTSGRNEQFF. This chain uses TRBV7-3 with TRBJ2-1, with 12 nucleotides matching TRBD2. This CDR3 comprises 15 residues. The V and J ends lost 6 bases and 6 bases, in that order; junction bases with no gene match: 6. Per the germline V gene, CDR1 is SGHTA and CDR2 is FQGTGA.